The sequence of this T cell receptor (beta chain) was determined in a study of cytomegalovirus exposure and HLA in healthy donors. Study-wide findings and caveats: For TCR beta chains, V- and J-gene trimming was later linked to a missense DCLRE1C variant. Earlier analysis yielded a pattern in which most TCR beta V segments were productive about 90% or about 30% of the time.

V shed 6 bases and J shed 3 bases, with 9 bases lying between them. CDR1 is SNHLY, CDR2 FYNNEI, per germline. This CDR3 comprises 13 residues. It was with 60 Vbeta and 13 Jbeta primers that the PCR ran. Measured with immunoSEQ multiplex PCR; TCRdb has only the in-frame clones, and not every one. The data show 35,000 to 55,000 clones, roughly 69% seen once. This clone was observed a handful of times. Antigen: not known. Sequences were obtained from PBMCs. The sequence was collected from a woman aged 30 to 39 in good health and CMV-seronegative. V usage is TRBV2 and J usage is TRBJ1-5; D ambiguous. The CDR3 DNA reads TGTGCCAGCAGATCAGGCCACAATCAGCCCCAGCATTTT. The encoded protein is CASRSGHNQPQHF.